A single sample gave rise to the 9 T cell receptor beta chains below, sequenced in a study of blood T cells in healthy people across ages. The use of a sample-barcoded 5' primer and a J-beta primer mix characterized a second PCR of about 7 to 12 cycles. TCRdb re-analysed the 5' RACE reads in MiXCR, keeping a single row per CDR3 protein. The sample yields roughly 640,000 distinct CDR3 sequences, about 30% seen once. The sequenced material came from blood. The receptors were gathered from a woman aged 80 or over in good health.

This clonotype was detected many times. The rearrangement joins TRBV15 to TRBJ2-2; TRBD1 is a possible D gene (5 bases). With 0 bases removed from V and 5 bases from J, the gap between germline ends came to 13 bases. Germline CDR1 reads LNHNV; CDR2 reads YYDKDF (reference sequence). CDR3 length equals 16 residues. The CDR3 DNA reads TGTGCCACCAGCAGAGACCTCTCCAGGGTTACCGGGGAGCTGTTTTTT. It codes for CATSRDLSRVTGELFF.

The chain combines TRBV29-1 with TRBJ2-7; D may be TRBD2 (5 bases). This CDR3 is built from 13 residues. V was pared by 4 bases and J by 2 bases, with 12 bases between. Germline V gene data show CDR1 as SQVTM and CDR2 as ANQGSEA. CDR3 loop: CSVGSGSTYEQYF. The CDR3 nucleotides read TGCAGCGTTGGAAGCGGTTCGACCTACGAGCAGTACTTC.

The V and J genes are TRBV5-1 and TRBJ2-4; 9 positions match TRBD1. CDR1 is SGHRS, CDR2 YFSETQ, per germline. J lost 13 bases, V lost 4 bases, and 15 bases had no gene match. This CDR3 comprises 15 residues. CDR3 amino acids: CASSPDRGPWGEQYF. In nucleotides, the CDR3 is TGCGCCAGCAGCCCGGACAGGGGCCCGTGGGGGGAGCAGTACTTC.

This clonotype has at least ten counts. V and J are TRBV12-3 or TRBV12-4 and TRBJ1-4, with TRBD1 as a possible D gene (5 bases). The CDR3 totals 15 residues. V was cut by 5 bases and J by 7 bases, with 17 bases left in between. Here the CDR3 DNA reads TGTGCCAGCAGTGGCTTGAGGACTCAGGGTGAAAAACTGTTTTTT. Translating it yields CASSGLRTQGEKLFF.

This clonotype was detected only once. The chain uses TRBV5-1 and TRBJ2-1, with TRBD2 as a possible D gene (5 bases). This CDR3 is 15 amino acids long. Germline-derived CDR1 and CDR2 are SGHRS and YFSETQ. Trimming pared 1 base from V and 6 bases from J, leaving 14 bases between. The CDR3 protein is CASSLSGSSPNEQFF. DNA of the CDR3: TGCGCCAGCAGCTTGTCCGGATCTAGCCCCAATGAGCAGTTCTTC.

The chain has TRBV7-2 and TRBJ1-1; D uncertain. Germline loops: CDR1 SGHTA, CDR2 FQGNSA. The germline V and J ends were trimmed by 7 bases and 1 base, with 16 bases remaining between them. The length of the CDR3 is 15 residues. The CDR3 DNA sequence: TGTGCCAGCACCCCTCGGGAACAAAGGAACACTGAAGCTTTCTTT. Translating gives CASTPREQRNTEAFF.

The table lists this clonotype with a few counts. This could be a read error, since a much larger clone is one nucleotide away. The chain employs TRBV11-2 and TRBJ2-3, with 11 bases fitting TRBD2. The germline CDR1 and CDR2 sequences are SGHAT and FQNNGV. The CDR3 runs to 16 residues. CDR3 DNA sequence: TGTGCCACCTCTTTCCTAGCGGGGGGACTCACAGATACGCGGTATTTT. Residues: CATSFLAGGLTDTRYF.

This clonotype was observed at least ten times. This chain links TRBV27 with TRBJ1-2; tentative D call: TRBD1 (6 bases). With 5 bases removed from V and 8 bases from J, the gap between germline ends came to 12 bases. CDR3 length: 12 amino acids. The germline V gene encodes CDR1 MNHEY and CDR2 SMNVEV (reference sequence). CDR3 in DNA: TGTGCCAGCAGTCAGGGGATGGGAGGCTACACCTTC. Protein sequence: CASSQGMGGYTF.

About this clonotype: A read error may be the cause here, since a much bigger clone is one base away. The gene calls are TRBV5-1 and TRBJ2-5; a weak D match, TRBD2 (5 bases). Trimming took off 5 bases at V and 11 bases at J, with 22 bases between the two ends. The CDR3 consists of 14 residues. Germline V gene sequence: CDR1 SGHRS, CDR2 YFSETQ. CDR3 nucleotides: TGCGCCAGCAGTTTAGCGAGCCTGAACAATGAGCAGTACTTC. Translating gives CASSLASLNNEQYF.